This T cell receptor (beta chain) was retrieved from a study of PD-1 blockade in classical Hodgkin lymphoma (TCRdb year 2020). With respect to the entire study: Nivolumab dosing was 3 mg/kg intravenously every 2 weeks, continuing until either disease progression or unacceptable toxicity. A peripheral blood immune signature of response to PD-1 blockade in classical Hodgkin lymphoma was defined using TCR beta sequencing and CyTOF.

About this clone itself: Its antigen is unknown. The input lacks base qualities; no much larger clone sits a single base away.

The time point label corresponds to: cycle 1 day 1 (C1D1), immediately before nivolumab initiation. Every trial patient had relapsed following autologous stem cell transplantation, and prior brentuximab vedotin exposure was what differed among cohorts A, B and C. The trial cohort comprised some 60 patients with relapsed/refractory classical Hodgkin lymphoma whose best overall responses were complete response, partial response or progressive disease. Single-agent nivolumab was administered to trial patients in the multi-cohort phase II CheckMate 205 trial. Best overall response was determined by an independent review committee according to the 2007 International Working Group response criteria. Trial PBMCs were collected immediately before nivolumab initiation (C1D1) and during therapy at cycle 2 day 1 and cycle 4 day 1. After peripheral blood was drawn into 8 mL Vacutainer Cell Preparation Tubes, PBMCs were isolated by centrifugation and then cryopreserved.

General study outcomes and caveats: Baseline diversity similar to that of newly diagnosed patients was observed in trial patients achieving complete response, whereas significantly lower diversity was observed in partial responders and progressors. Diversity was lower in patients who began nivolumab less than 1 year after ASCT, so these patients were left out of later analyses to avoid confounding by immune reconstitution. A significant rise by C4D1 was seen in CD4+ but not CD8+ TCR diversity (p=0.0027 vs p=0.16), with the rise being most apparent in complete responders (p=0.02). Newly diagnosed patients were reported to have lower baseline TCR diversity than healthy donors, and relapsed/refractory patients were reported to have lower baseline TCR diversity still. The study was limited to a single clinical trial cohort, and causes of repertoire differences, possibly disease activity or prior therapy, remained undefined.

The germline V gene encodes CDR1 MNHEY and CDR2 SVGAGI. V and J lose 0 bases and 2 bases, and a span of 10 bases separates them. From the cysteine up to the phenylalanine, the CDR3 has a length of 15 residues. Just CDR3 DNA is preserved here, 45 bases in frame from base 1. The Qiagen DNeasy kit was used to extract genomic DNA both from unsorted PBMCs and from the negatively selected CD4+ and CD8+ fractions. TCR beta CDR3 regions were amplified by immunoSEQ multiplex PCR using primers annealing to V and J segments. A synthetic immune receptor repertoire was used to minimize amplification bias, and any residual bias was removed computationally once sequencing was done. The original pipeline was this. Repertoire diversity was quantified as the Shannon entropy index using custom Python scripts. The unsorted, CD4+ and CD8+ repertoires were each analyzed separately, with the exception of combined analyses, where CD4+ and CD8+ sequences were merged in silico. A clone was considered expanded if an increase in frequency of at least 2-fold after treatment relative to C1D1 was found, and a pseudocount of 0.5 was applied to clones undetected at baseline. Clones with 0 or 1 copy at C1D1 were defined as singleton clones, while clones with 2 or more copies were defined as non-singleton clones. Clones expanded in unsorted samples were annotated as CD4+, CD8+ or unknown by matching protein sequences in sorted samples from the same patient. Diversity changes from C1D1 to C4D1 were tested in paired samples using Wilcoxon tests. TCRdb took over this immuneACCESS table, retaining in-frame rearrangements with V and J assigned. Such tables are incomplete; in checked studies, under half of the missing clones stem from an unresolved V gene, and the remainder is unexplained. That table supplies the V and J calls and clone size; D and trimming were determined from the DNA. This sample lists 10,000 to 15,000 clones; 91% were detected once. Approximately 10% of the sample is in the top ten clones.

Recombination linked TRBV6-5 to TRBJ1-2; the D gene cannot be resolved reliably. This specimen was peripheral blood mononuclear cells (PBMCs), taken at baseline. This receptor was obtained from a human donor with classical Hodgkin lymphoma. The DNA is as follows: TGTGCCAGCAGTTACTCGACGACGGGCAACTATGGCTACACCTTC. Its product reads: CASSYSTTGNYGYTF.